The 16 T cell receptor beta chains listed next were all sequenced from one sample in a study of early T cells in non-severe SARS-CoV-2 infection. TCRdb ran MiXCR on the 5' RACE reads and lists one entry per CDR3 protein. Of around 50,000 distinct CDR3 sequences listed, around a tenth were seen once; the top ten hold about 9.4%. Sequenced: whole blood. These receptors all come from an adult who was a healthcare worker with PCR-confirmed SARS-CoV-2 infection or an uninfected control (not recorded which).

This clonotype turned up a few times. The V gene is TRBV20-1, the J gene TRBJ2-3, with 7 bases aligning to TRBD1. The CDR3 extends over 12 amino acids. The junction had 8 bases not matched to a gene; V was cut back by 6 bases and J by 8 bases. Germline CDR1 is DFQATT and CDR2 is SNEGSKA (reference sequence). CDR3 DNA sequence: TGCAGTGCGTCTTGGACAGGCGCTACGCAGTATTTT. Its protein is CSASWTGATQYF.

The rearrangement joins TRBV30 to TRBJ1-1; D not resolved. This CDR3 is built from 13 residues. Trimming removed 8 bases at V and 0 bases at J, with 13 bases between. Per the germline V gene, CDR1 is GTSNPN and CDR2 is SVGIG (reference sequence). The CDR3 sequence is CAAKDGVNTEAFF. CDR3 bases: TGTGCCGCTAAGGATGGAGTGAACACTGAAGCTTTCTTT.

This clonotype was seen at least ten times. J is TRBJ2-1 and V is TRBV28; D assignment may be TRBD1 or TRBD2 (5 bases each). Deletions cut 1 base from V and 13 bases from J, with 17 bases between. The CDR3 totals 14 residues. CDR1 and CDR2 from the germline V gene are MDHEN and SYDVKM. The CDR3 region has the DNA TGTGCCAGCAGTTTATCCTCGACCGGGACCGCCCAGTTCTTC. It is translated as CASSLSSTGTAQFF.

This clonotype was seen many times. CDR3 residues: CASRGGQGKKDTQYF. DNA for the CDR3: TGTGCCAGCAGAGGGGGACAGGGGAAGAAAGATACGCAGTATTTT. The chain combines TRBV28 with TRBJ2-3; TRBD1 aligns across 10 bases. V trimming: 6 bases; J trimming: 5 bases; junction bases outside the gene matches: 8. The CDR3 spans 15 residues. Germline CDR1 and CDR2: MDHEN and SYDVKM.

The rearrangement joins TRBV12-3 or TRBV12-4 to TRBJ1-3; D is ambiguous. CDR3 length: 13 amino acids. V lost 5 bases and J lost 0, with 5 bases in between. In DNA form, the CDR3 reads TGTGCCAGCAGTACGGACTCTGGAAACACCATATATTTT. Translated, it gives CASSTDSGNTIYF.

The rearrangement joins TRBV5-5 to TRBJ1-1; TRBD1 matches 11 bases. J gave up 5 bases and V 0 bases, and 9 bases lay outside the gene matches. This CDR3 contains 17 residues. Per germline, CDR1 SGHKS and CDR2 YYEKEE (reference sequence). CDR3 bases: TGTGCCAGCAGCTTGGAGGACAGGGGGCGAGAGCGTACTGAAGCTTTCTTT. It codes for CASSLEDRGRERTEAFF.

This rearrangement joins TRBV3-1 to TRBJ2-7; 8 bases line up with TRBD2. Germline V gives CDR1 LGHDT, CDR2 YNNKEL (reference sequence). This CDR3 has 14 amino acids. J lost 4 bases, V lost 4 bases, and 6 bases had no gene match. In DNA form, the CDR3 reads TGTGCCAGCAGCCTTGGGACTAGGACTTACGAGCAGTACTTC. Translation: CASSLGTRTYEQYF.

In this sample, this clonotype turned up a few times. The chain combines TRBV27 with TRBJ1-6; D is possibly TRBD1 (6 bases). V was shortened by 6 bases and J by 14 bases, with 11 bases between the two germline ends. Per germline, CDR1 MNHEY and CDR2 SMNVEV (reference sequence). The length of the CDR3 is 11 residues. The CDR3 bases are TGTGCCAGCAGACTCAGGGACACCCTCCACTTT. It yields the protein CASRLRDTLHF.

The chain carries TRBV20-1 and TRBJ1-5; TRBD1 matches at 7 bases. Losses at the gene ends were 6 bases for V and 4 bases for J; bases not matched to a gene: 9. This CDR3 has 14 residues. The germline CDR1 and CDR2 sequences are DFQATT and SNEGSKA (reference sequence). The CDR3: CSALTGAGNQPQHF. The CDR3 DNA is TGCAGTGCGTTAACAGGGGCGGGAAATCAGCCCCAGCATTTT.

In its sample, this clonotype was seen many times. This chain joins TRBV11-2 and TRBJ2-5, with TRBD2 identical over 10 bases. There are 15 residues in the CDR3. The ends lost 5 bases at V and 1 base at J; junction bases unmatched: 4. The V gene's germline CDR1 is SGHAT and CDR2 FQNNGV. The CDR3 reads CASSIQRGGQETQYF. CDR3 in DNA: TGTGCCAGCAGCATCCAGCGGGGGGGCCAAGAGACCCAGTACTTC.

This clonotype has at least ten counts. This chain uses TRBV28 with TRBJ1-1; no clear D gene. This CDR3 has 14 amino acids. Germline-derived CDR1 and CDR2 are MDHEN and SYDVKM. V was trimmed by 3 bases and J by 1 base, leaving 9 bases between them. Here the CDR3 DNA reads TGTGCCAGCAGTTTTTTGGTCCGGAACACTGAAGCTTTCTTT. Translating it yields CASSFLVRNTEAFF.

This clonotype was observed at least ten times. V gene TRBV20-1 combines with J gene TRBJ2-3, with 15 bases identical to TRBD2. The trim removed 5 bases at V and 6 bases at J, leaving 0 bases unmatched. Germline V CDR1 and CDR2: DFQATT, SNEGSKA (reference sequence). CDR3 length equals 13 residues. The CDR3 DNA follows: TGCAGTGCTGGGACTAGCGGGAGGGATACGCAGTATTTT. This codes for CSAGTSGRDTQYF.

V is TRBV5-5 and J is TRBJ2-1; D perhaps matches TRBD1 (5 bases). The CDR3 spans 11 residues. The germline V gene encodes CDR1 SGHKS and CDR2 YYEKEE (reference sequence). The ends were cut back, 3 bases at V and 13 bases at J, with 11 bases in the middle. The CDR3 nucleotides read TGTGCCAGCAGCTGGCGACAGACACAGTTCTTC. It is translated as CASSWRQTQFF. The whole variable domain, remainder taken from reference TRBV5-5 and TRBJ2-1, is DAGVTQSPTHLIKTRGQQVTLRCSPISGHKSVSWYQQVLGQGPQFIFQYYEKEERGRGNFPDRFSARQFPNYSSELNVNALLLGDSALYLCASSWRQTQFFGPGTRLTVL.

The genes are TRBV28 and TRBJ1-1; a possible D gene is TRBD1 (5 bases). The V end was cut by 1 base, the J end by 11 bases, with 20 bases between. Germline assignment: CDR1 MDHEN and CDR2 SYDVKM. The CDR3 extends over 15 amino acids. CDR3 sequence (DNA): TGTGCCAGCAGTTTATTGTCGGGGCAGGGCGTCTACGCTTTCTTT. Translated: CASSLLSGQGVYAFF.

The chain couples TRBV6-2 or TRBV6-3 to TRBJ1-5, with 7 bases identical to TRBD1. This CDR3 is 16 amino acids long. Germline V CDR1 and CDR2: MNHEY, SVGEGT. V lost 0 bases, J lost 3 bases, and 5 bases stayed unmatched. CDR3 region: CASSYSPGTVNQPQHF. The CDR3 DNA is TGTGCCAGCAGTTACTCCCCCGGGACAGTCAATCAGCCCCAGCATTTT.

CDR3 nucleotide sequence: TGCAGCGTTGTAGCGGGAGGGAACGAGCAGTACTTC. Amino acid sequence: CSVVAGGNEQYF. The chain uses TRBV29-1 and TRBJ2-7, with 11 bases that match TRBD2. Germline trimming cut 4 bases from V and 5 bases from J; bases unmatched to any gene: 1. This CDR3 is 12 amino acids long. Germline V gene data show CDR1 as SQVTM and CDR2 as ANQGSEA.